The 20 T cell receptor beta chains below all came from one sample that was sequenced in a study of Graves' ophthalmopathy and Graves' hyperthyroidism. Transcripts of RNA were the source for amplifying TCR beta CDR3 regions. Investigators did first-round RT-PCR with HTBI primers, then second-round multiplex PCR. TCRdb ran MiXCR on the multiplex PCR reads and lists one entry per CDR3 protein. The profile shows over 450,000 distinct CDR3 sequences, approximately 15% of them singletons. Sequenced sample: blood. The receptors were sampled from a woman aged 25 to 39 with Graves' ophthalmopathy.

This clonotype was picked up many times. The V call is TRBV9, the J call TRBJ1-1, with 9 bases aligning to TRBD1. CDR3 length equals 15 residues. Germline V lookup: CDR1 SGDLS, CDR2 YYNGEE. V shed 4 bases and J 3 bases; nucleotides not matched to a gene: 7. The CDR3 coding sequence is TGTGCCAGCAGCTCTCGGGACAGGGAGGACACTGAAGCTTTCTTT. Encoded protein: CASSSRDREDTEAFF. The full variable domain, with the rest looked up from reference TRBV9 and TRBJ1-1, is DSGVTQTPKHLITATGQRVTLRCSPRSGDLSVYWYQQSLDQGLQFLIQYYNGEERAKGNILERFSAQQFPDLHSELNLSSLELGDSALYFCASSSRDREDTEAFFGQGTRLTVV.

This clonotype has ten or more counts. The chain joins TRBV28 to TRBJ1-1; D is ambiguous. V lost 6 bases to trimming and J lost 2 bases, with 16 bases between them. This CDR3 contains 15 residues. CDR1 MDHEN and CDR2 SYDVKM come from the germline V gene. The CDR3: CASRPTPLINTEAFF. Here the CDR3 DNA reads TGTGCCAGCAGGCCGACACCTCTTATCAACACTGAAGCTTTCTTT.

This clonotype occurred many times. The chain links TRBV6-4 to TRBJ1-1, with 12 bases aligning to TRBD1. The CDR3 sequence is 16 residues long. CDR1 is MRHNA, CDR2 SNTAGT, per germline. Trimming took 1 base from V and 10 from J; bases not matched to a gene: 10. Here the CDR3 reads CASSDLPGQGAGGAFF. The CDR3 bases are TGTGCCAGCAGTGACTTACCGGGACAGGGGGCGGGAGGAGCTTTCTTT.

This clonotype was recorded at least ten times. The chain employs TRBV19 and TRBJ2-7, with D maybe TRBD2 (5 bases). Deletions cut 3 bases from V and 2 bases from J, with 11 bases between. Per germline, CDR1 LNHDA and CDR2 SQIVND (reference sequence). CDR3 length: 14 amino acids. The CDR3 here is CASSMRDNPYEQYF. The CDR3 DNA sequence: TGTGCCAGTAGTATGAGGGATAATCCCTACGAGCAGTACTTC.

J is TRBJ1-5 and V is TRBV20-1; 9 nucleotides match TRBD1. After removal of 3 bases from V and 6 bases from J, the junction contained 9 bases not matched to a gene. The CDR3 loop spans 15 amino acids. In germline, CDR1 is DFQATT, CDR2 SNEGSKA (reference sequence). CDR3 protein: CSARPQGAEFQPQHF. In DNA form, the CDR3 reads TGCAGTGCTAGGCCACAGGGGGCGGAATTTCAGCCCCAGCATTTT.

This clonotype has just a few counts. V and J are TRBV28 and TRBJ2-5, with D tentatively TRBD1 or TRBD2 (5 bases each). Trimming stripped 1 base from V and 3 bases from J, with 12 bases between. The germline CDR1 and CDR2 sequences are MDHEN and SYDVKM. The CDR3 length is 15 residues. The CDR3 loop is CASSLLRGREETQYF. CDR3 coding DNA: TGTGCCAGCAGTTTATTGAGGGGAAGGGAAGAGACCCAGTACTTC.

This clonotype came up many times. This sequence joins TRBV19 and TRBJ1-6; D remains ambiguous. Trimming removed 5 bases from V and 5 bases from J, with 7 bases in between. Germline V gene lookup returns CDR1 LNHDA and CDR2 SQIVND (reference sequence). This CDR3 contains 13 residues. The CDR3 here is CASSFQNNSPLHF. The CDR3 coding sequence is TGTGCCAGTAGTTTCCAGAATAATTCACCCCTCCACTTT.

This clonotype has at least ten counts. V gene TRBV12-3 or TRBV12-4 combines with J gene TRBJ2-5, with D unresolved. Trimming removed 1 base at V and 4 bases at J, with 10 bases between. The CDR3 is made up of 14 amino acids. CDR3 bases: TGTGCCAGCAGTTTAGGTGTAGTGGGAGAGACCCAGTACTTC. It is translated as CASSLGVVGETQYF.

This clonotype has a count of ten or more. The genes are TRBV13 and TRBJ2-5; 10 bases line up with TRBD2. V gave up 5 bases and J gave up 0 bases; unmatched junction bases: 3. The CDR3 is 15 residues long. CDR1 and CDR2 from the germline V gene are PRHDT and FYEKMQ (reference sequence). CDR3 sequence reads: CASSPSGRDQETQYF. CDR3 nucleotide sequence: TGTGCCAGCAGCCCGAGCGGGAGGGACCAAGAGACCCAGTACTTC.

The rearrangement uses TRBV3-1 and TRBJ2-5, with 8 bases matching TRBD1. CDR1 and CDR2 (germline): LGHDT, YNNKEL (reference sequence). Losses at the gene ends were 4 bases for V and 5 bases for J; bases not matched to a gene: 9. CDR3 length equals 15 residues. The DNA of the CDR3 is TGTGCCAGCAGCCCCCGGGACAGGCCAGGGGAGACCCAGTACTTC. It encodes CASSPRDRPGETQYF.

Many counts were recorded for this clonotype. V is TRBV19 and J is TRBJ1-2; perhaps TRBD1 as D (5 bases). The germline CDR1 and CDR2 sequences are LNHDA and SQIVND (reference sequence). The CDR3 has 13 amino acids. V was trimmed by 0 bases and J by 7 bases, leaving 9 bases between them. The CDR3 DNA sequence: TGTGCCAGTAGTATAGATGACAGAGGTGGCTACACCTTC. Amino acids: CASSIDDRGGYTF.

The V gene is TRBV4-1, the J gene TRBJ2-7, with TRBD1 identical over 7 bases. Germline loops: CDR1 MGHRA, CDR2 YSYEKL. With 3 bases clipped from V and 2 bases from J, the junction kept 10 bases outside the gene matches. The CDR3 has 16 amino acids. The CDR3 DNA is TGCGCCAGCAGCCAGAGAACCGGGACAGCCCCCTACGAGCAGTACTTC. This encodes CASSQRTGTAPYEQYF.

The chain carries TRBV6-5 and TRBJ2-2; the D gene is possibly TRBD1 (6 bases). The V end was cut by 0 bases, the J end by 5 bases, with 10 bases between. This CDR3 spans 15 amino acids. Germline V CDR1 and CDR2: MNHEY, SVGAGI. CDR3: CASSYSMTGTGELFF. The CDR3 DNA is TGTGCCAGCAGTTACTCCATGACAGGAACCGGGGAGCTGTTTTTT.

CDR3 nucleotides: TGTGCCAGCAGCTTGCGGGGAATCGGAAACACCATATATTTT. It yields the protein CASSLRGIGNTIYF. The J gene is TRBJ1-3, the V gene TRBV7-8, with D hard to call. CDR1 and CDR2 (germline): SGHVS, FQNEAQ. Deletions cut 3 bases from V and 4 bases from J, with 10 bases between. The CDR3 is 14 residues long.

The genes are TRBV4-1 and TRBJ1-5; perhaps TRBD1 as D (5 bases). V lost 1 base and J 7 bases, leaving 14 bases between the germline ends. CDR3 length: 15 residues. Germline V CDR1 and CDR2: MGHRA, YSYEKL. DNA of the CDR3: TGCGCCAGCAGCCAAGGGGGGTCAATCTACCAGCCCCAGCATTTT. It codes for CASSQGGSIYQPQHF.

This clonotype was recorded many times. CDR3 coding DNA: TGTGCCACCAGCAGAGATCTTAAATGGGGAACTGAAGCTTTCTTT. Amino acid sequence: CATSRDLKWGTEAFF. The chain recombines TRBV15 with TRBJ1-1; D is undetermined. Germline assignment: CDR1 LNHNV and CDR2 YYDKDF (reference sequence). Trimming took 0 bases from V and 5 from J, leaving 13 bases between them. The CDR3 covers 15 residues.

This clonotype was recorded many times. The chain uses TRBV6-1 and TRBJ2-7; a possible D gene is TRBD2 (5 bases). V gave up 5 bases and J gave up 3 bases, with 11 bases separating them. Per the germline V gene, CDR1 is MNHNS and CDR2 is SASEGT. This CDR3 has 13 amino acids. The CDR3 loop reads CASSTPAGYEQYF. The CDR3 coding sequence is TGTGCCAGCAGTACCCCGGCGGGCTACGAGCAGTACTTC.

About this clonotype: A read error may be the cause here, since a much bigger clone is one base away. The rearrangement joins TRBV12-3 or TRBV12-4 to TRBJ1-5; 7 bases map to TRBD1. The CDR3 runs to 15 residues. The CDR3, as DNA: TGTGCCATCAGTTTGGGGCAGGGGGATAATCAGCCCCAGCATTTT. This sequence encodes CAISLGQGDNQPQHF.

This clonotype showed up many times. The chain joins TRBV7-9 to TRBJ2-5, with D perhaps TRBD1 (5 bases). There are 15 residues in the CDR3. The germline V and J ends were trimmed by 3 bases and 2 bases, with 13 bases remaining between them. CDR1 and CDR2 (germline): SEHNR, FQNEAQ (reference sequence). CDR3 sequence: CASSFVDSGQETQYF. The CDR3 DNA reads TGTGCCAGCAGCTTTGTCGACAGTGGGCAAGAGACCCAGTACTTC.

The sample holds one count of this clonotype. The V call is TRBV30, the J call TRBJ2-2, with 9 bases that match TRBD2. J lost 8 bases, V lost 2 bases, and 9 bases had no gene match. There are 15 residues in the CDR3. Germline CDR1 reads GTSNPN; CDR2 reads SVGIG (reference sequence). CDR3 residues: CAWSQLAGSRGELFF. The CDR3 coding sequence is TGTGCCTGGAGTCAACTAGCGGGCTCCCGGGGGGAGCTGTTTTTT.